The 14 T cell receptor beta chains listed next were all sequenced from one sample in a study of T cell repertoires in cytomegalovirus infection. TCRdb independently ran MiXCR on the reads; one entry per CDR3 protein. The sample has under 200,000 distinct CDR3 sequences; about a tenth are singletons. The sequencing sample was made of PBMCs. The receptors here all came from a human donor in good health (CMV status not recorded). Some clones in this sample may be carry-over from other donors' samples.

The chain couples TRBV12-3 or TRBV12-4 to TRBJ2-1, with D possibly being TRBD1 or TRBD2 (5 bases each). The V gene lost 7 bases and the J gene lost 3 bases, with 13 bases spanning the gap. The CDR3 is 14 residues long. The CDR3 is CASNWETVYNEQFF. CDR3 coding DNA: TGTGCCAGCAACTGGGAGACAGTCTACAATGAGCAGTTCTTC.

The table lists this clonotype with many counts. The chain joins TRBV7-9 to TRBJ2-5, with 10 bases that match TRBD2. The CDR3 loop spans 15 amino acids. CDR1 is SEHNR, CDR2 FQNEAQ, per germline (reference sequence). V shed 0 bases, J shed 4 bases, and the junction held 2 bases outside the gene matches. This chain's CDR3 is CASSLAVAGGETQYF. The CDR3 bases are TGTGCCAGCAGCTTAGCGGTAGCGGGAGGAGAGACCCAGTACTTC.

This chain joins TRBV20-1 and TRBJ2-5; 12 positions match TRBD2. Trimming cost V 0 bases and J 8 bases; bases outside gene matches: 10. The CDR3 loop spans 16 amino acids. Germline CDR1 DFQATT, CDR2 SNEGSKA (reference sequence). This CDR3 is CSARDYIRTSGITQYF. CDR3 DNA: TGCAGTGCTAGAGATTACATTAGGACTAGCGGGATTACCCAGTACTTC.

This clonotype has ten or more counts. The chain is built from TRBV28 and TRBJ2-7; the match to TRBD1 covers 7 bases. Germline assignment: CDR1 MDHEN and CDR2 SYDVKM. Losses at the gene ends were 6 bases for V and 4 bases for J; bases not matched to a gene: 9. The CDR3 length is 14 residues. Written as DNA, the CDR3 is TGTGCCAGCAGAAGTTCGGGACAGATGTACGAGCAGTACTTC. This sequence encodes CASRSSGQMYEQYF.

This clonotype was recorded at least ten times. This chain connects TRBV28 to TRBJ2-3; D may match TRBD1 or TRBD2 (5 bases each). With 5 bases removed from V and 6 bases from J, the gap between germline ends came to 15 bases. The germline CDR1 and CDR2 sequences are MDHEN and SYDVKM. The CDR3 loop spans 14 amino acids. In DNA, the CDR3 is TGTGCCAGCAGTACCACAACAGGAGGTGATACGCAGTATTTT. This codes for CASSTTTGGDTQYF.

Only a few counts were recorded for this clonotype. The chain is built from TRBV10-3 and TRBJ2-5; D call uncertain. This CDR3 has 13 residues. V lost 0 bases, J lost 7 bases, and 9 bases lay in between. Looked up from germline, CDR1 is ENHRY and CDR2 is SYGVKD. The CDR3 nucleotides are TGTGCCATCAGTGAGTCTGCCCCCGGGACCCAGTACTTC. Translation: CAISESAPGTQYF.

For this clonotype: This could be a read error, since a much larger clone is one nucleotide away. The chain is built from TRBV7-2 and TRBJ1-1; D is unclear. Germline V gene lookup returns CDR1 SGHTA and CDR2 FQGNSA. The ends were cut back, 6 bases at V and 5 bases at J, with 10 bases in the middle. The CDR3 extends over 12 amino acids. CDR3 sequence (DNA): TGTGCCAGCAGGCCCCGGGGAACTGAAGCTTTCTTT. Protein: CASRPRGTEAFF. The full variable domain, with the rest looked up from reference TRBV7-2 and TRBJ1-1, is GAGVSQSPSNKVTEKGKDVELRCDPISGHTALYWYRQSLGQGLEFLIYFQGNSAPDKSGLPSDRFSAERTGGSVSTLTIQRTQQEDSAVYLCASRPRGTEAFFGQGTRLTVV.

The chain is built from TRBV15 and TRBJ2-5, with 8 positions matching TRBD1. There are 14 residues in the CDR3. The germline V gene has CDR1 LNHNV and CDR2 YYDKDF (reference sequence). V shed 5 bases and J 1 base; nucleotides not matched to a gene: 3. The CDR3 DNA sequence: TGTGCCACCAGCGCCGGACAGGGCCAAGAGACCCAGTACTTC. Residues: CATSAGQGQETQYF.

The table lists this clonotype with many counts. The gene calls are TRBV19 and TRBJ2-2, with 8 bases that match TRBD1. The CDR3 contains 14 residues. Germline V gives CDR1 LNHDA, CDR2 SQIVND (reference sequence). With 8 bases clipped from V and 7 bases from J, the junction kept 9 bases outside the gene matches. The CDR3 sequence is CASSRTGLNGELFF. The CDR3 nucleotides read TGTGCCAGTTCCAGGACAGGGTTAAACGGGGAGCTGTTTTTT.

CDR3 DNA sequence: TGTGCCAGCAGCTTAACCCCAATGGCAGGGGGCTCGGCCAAAAACATTCAGTACTTC. This translates into CASSLTPMAGGSAKNIQYF. The chain combines TRBV11-2 with TRBJ2-4; TRBD1 matches 8 bases. The CDR3 extends over 19 amino acids. Germline V gives CDR1 SGHAT, CDR2 FQNNGV. After removal of 2 bases from V and 1 base from J, the junction contained 13 bases not matched to a gene.

This clonotype appeared a few times. The rearrangement joins TRBV19 to TRBJ1-2; 9 bases line up with TRBD1. V was pared by 8 bases and J by 1 base, with 5 bases of the junction left unmatched. The CDR3 spans 14 residues. Germline CDR1 reads LNHDA; CDR2 reads SQIVND (reference sequence). The CDR3 DNA sequence: TGTGCCAGTCGGACAGGGGCTCTTAACTATGGCTACACCTTC. Its translation is CASRTGALNYGYTF. Drawing the rest from reference TRBV19 and TRBJ1-2, the complete variable domain is DGGITQSPKYLFRKEGQNVTLSCEQNLNHDAMYWYRQDPGQGLRLIYYSQIVNDFQKGDIAEGYSVSREKKESFPLTVTSAQKNPTAFYLCASRTGALNYGYTFGSGTRLTVV.

This clonotype was counted at least ten times. This sequence joins TRBV7-2 and TRBJ2-3; D unclear. This CDR3 contains 15 residues. Trimming took off 5 bases at V and 0 bases at J, with 12 bases between the two ends. Germline CDR1 and CDR2: SGHTA and FQGNSA. The CDR3 protein is CASSRQRPSTDTQYF. Written as DNA, the CDR3 is TGTGCCAGCAGCCGTCAACGGCCCAGCACAGATACGCAGTATTTT.

The rearrangement uses TRBV7-9 and TRBJ2-5, with 11 positions matching TRBD2. CDR1 and CDR2 (germline): SEHNR, FQNEAQ (reference sequence). This CDR3 has 17 residues. The V segment lost 7 bases and the J segment 0 bases; nucleotides outside the gene matches: 10. Here the CDR3 DNA reads TGTGCCAGCACCTCCCCTGGGACTAGCGGATACCAAGAGACCCAGTACTTC. Translating gives CASTSPGTSGYQETQYF.

This clonotype has at least ten counts. The chain combines TRBV7-2 with TRBJ1-1, with D perhaps TRBD1 (6 bases). The V end lost 5 bases, the J end lost 0 bases, and 16 bases lay between the germline ends. CDR3 length: 16 residues. The germline CDR1 and CDR2 sequences are SGHTA and FQGNSA. DNA of the CDR3: TGTGCCAGCAGCCCCATCCCCCACAGGGTGAACACTGAAGCTTTCTTT. This translates into CASSPIPHRVNTEAFF.